The following is a T cell receptor beta chain sequence with its context. Its antigen is unknown. Per-nucleotide qualities are absent, and no much larger clonotype sits a single base away. CDR1 MNHNS and CDR2 SASEGT are derived from the germline V gene. V is pared back by 5 bases and J by 1 base, with 15 bases lying between the germline termini. The CDR3 runs 16 residues from the cysteine to the phenylalanine. Here the CDR3 DNA is all that survives: 48 bases in frame from base 1. In the ophthalmopathy patients, disease was moderately to severely active, with a Clinical Activity Score of 3 or more, a NOSPECS grade of 4 or more, and a duration of less than 3 months. The study excluded patients with uncontrolled infections, other autoimmune diseases, pregnancy or lactation. Clinical symptoms, serum thyroxine and TRAb, thyroid ultrasound, and orbital computed tomography formed the basis for the diagnoses. PBMCs were separated from roughly 9.3 ml of fresh peripheral blood using Ficoll-Paque density gradient centrifugation. Total RNA was extracted with Trizol reagent, and quality was checked on an Agilent 2100 Bioanalyzer.

This entry comes from a study of T cells in Graves' hyperthyroidism and ophthalmopathy (dated by TCRdb to the late 2010s). Regarding the study in general: Peripheral blood was sampled at the time of initial diagnosis, prior to any treatment. To identify TCR V-J signatures that set the groups apart, the researchers used a discovery cohort of more than 95 patients, made up of 43 with Graves' ophthalmopathy and 57 with stable Graves' hyperthyroidism. Prospective prediction of ophthalmopathy was tested in an independent validation cohort consisting of 18 to 20 hyperthyroidism patients and more than 15 patients who later progressed to ophthalmopathy. The roughly 100 discovery patients were randomly split 7:3 into training and test sets. In more than 5 Graves' hyperthyroidism patients, the study also compared T-cell repertoires from thyroid tissue with T-cell repertoires from blood. After sampling, hyperthyroidism patients received methimazole starting at 30 mg daily, and ophthalmopathy patients received high-dose intravenous methylprednisolone. The paper describes TCR Vbeta CDR3 sequencing of 135 peripheral blood samples, made up of under 50 ophthalmopathy patients, around 78 hyperthyroidism patients and 17 progressor patients. The study at large found these results: No statistical method was used to fix the sample size in advance, and group allocation was not hidden from the investigators. Most expanded thyroid clonotypes (frequency above 0.001) were also detected in blood, a finding suggesting that blood repertoires may reflect thyroid immune responses. Ophthalmopathy was separated from stable hyperthyroidism by a 13 V-J signature model, with 85% to 90% sensitivity and about 81% specificity obtained in cross-validation and 80%/75% obtained in testing. In validation, the model predicted progression to ophthalmopathy a median of about 6 months before onset, with 65% to 71% sensitivity and roughly 77% specificity.

The TCR beta CDR3 regions were amplified from the RNA transcripts. For the first round of RT-PCR on the TCR CDR3, the HTBI primer set was used together with the Qiagen OneStep RT-PCR kit. A second multiplex PCR round built the libraries, followed by size selection and purification. Sequencing of the libraries was done on an Illumina HiSeq2000 using paired-end 100 bp reads. The paper's processing steps were these. SOAPnuke was used to process the raw data, throwing out any read that contained adapters or uncalled bases, had a mean Phred below 15, or lacked an exact constant-primer or identifier match. High-quality paired reads were merged using COPE v1.2.5, and each unique nucleotide sequence was defined as a clonotype. MiTCR v1.1 was used to align the clonotypes against IMGT TRBV, TRBD and TRBJ reference segments. The analysis was restricted to V-J combinations with a frequency above 0.0001, which together covered roughly 99% of the repertoires. A TCS score was defined as the ratio of F50 (clonal expansion) to E x V (chaos), with BLOSUM62-based TCRdist applied between CDR3 peptides within each V-J. Welch's t-statistics and random forest reduced fewer than 600 V-J features to 13, which were used in a naive Bayes classifier (R e1071). Through fastp at Q25 and MiXCR, TCRdb rebuilt clones from the public reads, retaining in-frame beta chains. Entries that share a CDR3 protein sequence are merged under the most common genes and DNA. The V and J calls here are based on TCRdb, not the publication. The sample table holds 490,000 or so distinct CDR3 sequences, of which around 16% were seen once. Clones ranked in the top ten supply around 28% of the sample.

The clonotype comes from a young woman with Graves' ophthalmopathy. Sample: blood. Here the chain combines TRBV6-1 and TRBJ1-5, and possibly TRBD1, on 6 matching bases. The DNA sequence follows: TGTGCCAGCAGTAAGCAGACAGGAGGAAGCAATCAGCCCCAGCATTTT. Its translation is CASSKQTGGSNQPQHF.